The 24 T cell receptor beta chains listed next were all sequenced from one sample in a study of metastatic and nonmetastatic thyroid tumors. Every patient underwent thyroid surgery untreated. Using MiXCR, TCRdb re-called clones from the PCR reads. Altogether approximately 13,000 clones are present, about 29% being singletons, with the ten largest covering roughly 3.8%. Sequenced sample: blood. The source is a female donor with papillary thyroid cancer or a benign thyroid nodule (not recorded which). Some clones in this sample may be carry-over from other donors' samples.

This clone is labeled medium-sized. The chain combines TRBV7-9 with TRBJ2-2; D remains unclear. There are 12 residues in the CDR3. V was shortened by 5 bases and J by 4 bases, with 5 bases between the two germline ends. CDR1 is SEHNR and CDR2 is FQNEAQ in the germline V gene (reference sequence). CDR3 bases: TGTGCCAGCAGCCTCATCACCGGGGAGCTGTTTTTT. Protein sequence: CASSLITGELFF. Looking up the rest from reference TRBV7-9 and TRBJ2-2 gives the full variable domain: DTGVSQNPRHKITKRGQNVTFRCDPISEHNRLYWYRQTLGQGPEFLTYFQNEAQLEKSRLLSDRFSAERPKGSFSTLEIQRTEQGDSAMYLCASSLITGELFFGEGSRLTVL.

Relative to its sample, this clone is medium-sized. J is TRBJ2-1 and V is TRBV20-1; 10 bases align to TRBD2. The ends lost 3 bases at V and 7 bases at J; junction bases unmatched: 6. The length of the CDR3 is 14 residues. Germline lookup yields CDR1 DFQATT and CDR2 SNEGSKA (reference sequence). The CDR3 nucleotides read TGCAGTGCTAGTCGAGCGGGGGGGTGGAATGAGCAGTTCTTC. Protein: CSASRAGGWNEQFF.

The chain links TRBV10-2 to TRBJ2-3; no firm D call. Germline V gene sequence: CDR1 WSHSY, CDR2 SAAADI. The CDR3 totals 13 residues. V was pared by 6 bases and J by 5 bases, with 12 bases between. The CDR3 nucleotides read TGCGCCAGCAGCCCATTTTCCTTAGATACGCAGTATTTT. This translates into CASSPFSLDTQYF.

This clone was counted only a few times. The rearrangement links TRBV11-3 to TRBJ2-1, with D possibly being TRBD2 (6 bases). The CDR3 is 14 amino acids. CDR1 SGHNT and CDR2 YENEEA come from the germline V gene. V gave up 3 bases and J gave up 10 bases, with 16 bases separating them. The CDR3 is CASSFGLGGWEQFF. CDR3 sequence (DNA): TGTGCCAGCAGCTTCGGCCTTGGGGGGTGGGAGCAGTTCTTC.

Judged by abundance, this clone is medium-sized. The rearrangement joins TRBV2 to TRBJ1-5; 7 bases are a match to TRBD1. Germline lookup yields CDR1 SNHLY and CDR2 FYNNEI. V was pared by 5 bases and J by 1 base, with 8 bases of the junction left unmatched. The CDR3 totals 16 residues. The chain's CDR3 is CASSYRGQASNQPQHF. CDR3 nucleotides: TGTGCCAGCAGTTACAGAGGACAGGCAAGCAATCAGCCCCAGCATTTT.

In this sample, this clone turned up a few times. The J gene is TRBJ2-7, the V gene TRBV6-5; perhaps TRBD2 as D (6 bases). The CDR3 consists of 13 residues. Germline V CDR1 and CDR2: MNHEY, SVGAGI. V lost 4 bases, J lost 3 bases, and 10 bases lay in between. This CDR3 is CASSWNSGYEQYF. The DNA for the CDR3 is TGTGCCAGCAGTTGGAATAGCGGCTACGAGCAGTACTTC.

This clone has at least ten counts. The chain uses TRBV3-1 and TRBJ2-5; no clear D. The germline V gene encodes CDR1 LGHDT and CDR2 YNNKEL (reference sequence). This CDR3 has 15 amino acids. With 1 base removed from V and 5 bases from J, the gap between germline ends came to 14 bases. The DNA for the CDR3 is TGTGCCAGCAGCCAAGGGGTCAGAAGTCGCGAGACCCAGTACTTC. It yields the protein CASSQGVRSRETQYF.

This clone is labeled as medium-sized. Other nucleotide sequences in the sample specify the same CDR3. V and J are TRBV13 and TRBJ1-3; no reliable D call. Germline-derived CDR1 and CDR2 are PRHDT and FYEKMQ (reference sequence). The CDR3 spans 13 residues. V was clipped by 5 bases and J by 0 bases, with 5 bases between them. The CDR3 protein is CASSQFSGNTIYF. In nucleotides, the CDR3 is TGTGCCAGCAGCCAGTTCTCTGGAAACACCATATATTTT.

To note about this clone: The germline gene is not matched at one end of the junction; a read error may be the cause. The chain joins TRBV6-2 or TRBV6-3 to TRBJ1-2; no reliable D call. The germline V gene encodes CDR1 MNHEY and CDR2 SVGEGT. The CDR3 extends over 10 amino acids. The CDR3 sequence: CASRSRNYTF. The CDR3 nucleotides read TGTGCTAGCAGATCGCGGAACTACACCTTC.

CDR3 sequence: CASSTEQVARGDEQFF. The CDR3 DNA is TGCGCCAGCAGCACGGAACAGGTTGCCAGGGGCGATGAGCAGTTCTTC. The genes are TRBV5-1 and TRBJ2-1; a weak D match, TRBD1 (6 bases). The germline CDR1 and CDR2 sequences are SGHRS and YFSETQ. The CDR3 is 16 amino acids. Trimming removed 4 bases from V and 8 bases from J, with 22 bases in between.

CDR3 sequence: CASSYSPTEQYF. The CDR3 nucleotides read TGTGCCAGCAGTTATTCCCCGACCGAGCAGTACTTC. The chain combines TRBV6-5 with TRBJ2-7, with no clear D. Germline lookup yields CDR1 MNHEY and CDR2 SVGAGI. Trimming removed 3 bases at V and 6 bases at J, with 9 bases between. This CDR3 is 12 amino acids long.

The chain employs TRBV20-1 and TRBJ2-7, with D perhaps TRBD2 (6 bases). Germline V gene sequence: CDR1 DFQATT, CDR2 SNEGSKA (reference sequence). Deletions cut 0 bases from V and 7 bases from J, with 13 bases between. This CDR3 has 13 amino acids. The CDR3 nucleotides read TGCAGTGCTAGAGATGAGGCAGGGAGGGAGCAGTACTTC. Encoded protein: CSARDEAGREQYF.

In its sample, this clone was seen many times. The V and J genes are TRBV18 and TRBJ2-3; no clear D. Germline values: CDR1 KGHSH, CDR2 LQKENI. The V end was cut by 2 bases, the J end by 0 bases, with 6 bases between. This CDR3 region has 14 residues. Written as DNA, the CDR3 is TGTGCCAGCTCACCAGACGGTAGCACAGATACGCAGTATTTT. Translating it yields CASSPDGSTDTQYF.

The genes are TRBV28 and TRBJ2-5; weak D call: TRBD2 (5 bases). Trimming took 5 bases from V and 2 from J, leaving 9 bases between them. The germline CDR1 and CDR2 sequences are MDHEN and SYDVKM. This CDR3 has 13 amino acids. The CDR3 sequence: CASSGSAQETQYF. The DNA for the CDR3 is TGTGCCAGCAGTGGTAGCGCTCAAGAGACCCAGTACTTC.

This clone was counted many times. The J gene is TRBJ2-3, the V gene TRBV7-9, with D uncertain. CDR1 is SEHNR, CDR2 FQNEAQ, per germline (reference sequence). The V and J ends lost 2 bases and 6 bases respectively, with 12 bases between them. The CDR3 runs to 14 residues. The CDR3 bases are TGTGCCAGCAGCTTATGGGAATCTGGGGATACGCAGTATTTT. Its translation: CASSLWESGDTQYF. Based on the CDR3 plus reference TRBV7-9 and TRBJ2-3, the full variable domain is DTGVSQNPRHKITKRGQNVTFRCDPISEHNRLYWYRQTLGQGPEFLTYFQNEAQLEKSRLLSDRFSAERPKGSFSTLEIQRTEQGDSAMYLCASSLWESGDTQYFGPGTRLTVL.

This clone is medium-sized (0.01 to 0.1%) within its sample. J is TRBJ2-3 and V is TRBV7-3; D is unclear. The germline V gene has CDR1 SGHTA and CDR2 FQGTGA. Trimming took 2 bases from V and 0 from J, leaving 6 bases between them. The CDR3 loop spans 14 amino acids. The CDR3 spells CASSLQISTDTQYF. In DNA, the CDR3 is TGTGCCAGCAGCTTACAGATTAGCACAGATACGCAGTATTTT.

Relative to its sample, this clone is medium-sized (0.01 to 0.1%). The DNA for the CDR3 is TGTGCCAGCAGTTTGTTCCGGGACTCGAAGGGCGGGGAGCTGTTTTTT. This translates into CASSLFRDSKGGELFF. The chain combines TRBV27 with TRBJ2-2; the D gene is possibly TRBD2 (6 bases). The germline V gene encodes CDR1 MNHEY and CDR2 SMNVEV (reference sequence). CDR3 length: 16 residues. The V and J ends lost 3 bases and 7 bases respectively, with 18 bases between them.

The gene calls are TRBV11-2 and TRBJ2-3; 11 positions agree with TRBD1. With V trimmed by 4 bases and J by 3 bases, 6 bases remained unmatched. The V gene's germline CDR1 is SGHAT and CDR2 FQNNGV. The CDR3 has 16 amino acids. This CDR3 reads CASSSSGTGGTDTQYF. CDR3 bases: TGTGCCAGCAGCTCATCCGGGACAGGGGGAACAGATACGCAGTATTTT.

By its share, this clone is medium-sized. The chain uses TRBV2 and TRBJ1-1; D is ambiguous. Germline V gene lookup returns CDR1 SNHLY and CDR2 FYNNEI. V was shortened by 6 bases and J by 1 base, with 6 bases between the two germline ends. The length of the CDR3 is 12 residues. The CDR3 sequence is CASRGSNTEAFF. CDR3 coding DNA: TGTGCCAGCAGGGGATCGAACACTGAAGCTTTCTTT.

This chain links TRBV20-1 with TRBJ2-6; possible D gene TRBD2, 5 bases. The CDR3 sequence is 14 residues long. CDR1 is DFQATT, CDR2 SNEGSKA, per germline (reference sequence). Trimming left V 1 base short and J 1 base short, with 5 bases between. CDR3 loop: CSARGGSGANVLTF. The CDR3 DNA reads as TGCAGTGCTAGAGGCGGGTCTGGGGCCAACGTCCTGACTTTC.

The V call is TRBV20-1, the J call TRBJ1-6; 8 bases fit TRBD1. From germline, CDR1 is DFQATT and CDR2 SNEGSKA (reference sequence). The CDR3 runs to 15 residues. The junction had 6 bases not matched to a gene; V was cut back by 0 bases and J by 8 bases. The DNA of the CDR3 is TGCAGTGCTAGAGATCCGTACAGGGGGGATTCACCCCTCCACTTT. Protein: CSARDPYRGDSPLHF.

This clone was observed a single time. The V gene is TRBV4-1, the J gene TRBJ1-1; D unresolved. Germline lookup yields CDR1 MGHRA and CDR2 YSYEKL. The CDR3 loop spans 14 amino acids. V gave up 3 bases and J gave up 6 bases, with 14 bases separating them. CDR3 sequence: CASSHSPRASEAFF. CDR3 nucleotides: TGCGCCAGCAGCCACAGCCCGCGGGCGTCTGAAGCTTTCTTT.

The chain joins TRBV18 to TRBJ2-7; the match to TRBD1 covers 10 bases. Germline CDR1 reads KGHSH; CDR2 reads LQKENI. CDR3 length: 14 amino acids. The junction had 2 bases not matched to a gene; V was cut back by 5 bases and J by 1 base. The CDR3 here is CASSRTGGSYEQYF. In nucleotides, the CDR3 is TGTGCCAGCTCAAGGACAGGGGGGTCCTACGAGCAGTACTTC. The variable domain in full, completed from reference TRBV18 and TRBJ2-7, reads NAGVMQNPRHLVRRRGQEARLRCSPMKGHSHVYWYRQLPEEGLKFMVYLQKENIIDESGMPKERFSAEFPKEGPSILRIQQVVRGDSAAYFCASSRTGGSYEQYFGPGTRLTVT.

This clone was seen a single time. The chain couples TRBV11-3 to TRBJ2-7, with D possibly being TRBD2 (5 bases). Germline CDR1 SGHNT, CDR2 YENEEA. CDR3 length: 13 residues. V was trimmed by 5 bases and J by 5 bases, leaving 13 bases between them. Here the CDR3 reads CASSPPPGNEQYF. DNA for the CDR3: TGTGCCAGCAGCCCCCCCCCGGGGAACGAGCAGTACTTC.